The next 13 T cell receptor beta chains were all read from a single sample in a study of siplizumab effects on memory and regulatory T cells. The assay was immunoSEQ multiplex PCR, and TCRdb's table has in-frame clones only and misses some. The sample consists of some 100,000 clones, roughly 96% of them appearing once. The sequenced sample consisted of naive CD4+ T cells sorted from blood. Receptors were obtained from a human donor in good health.

This sequence joins TRBV28 and TRBJ1-2; no reliable D call. Germline V lookup: CDR1 MDHEN, CDR2 SYDVKM. V was pared by 3 bases and J by 4 bases, with 12 bases between. The CDR3 has 14 residues. CDR3 sequence reads: CASSFLAPVYGYTF. The CDR3 DNA reads as TGTGCCAGCAGTTTCCTCGCTCCGGTCTATGGCTACACCTTC.

CDR3 coding DNA: TGCGCCAGCAGCTCTACAGGGTTGAACACTGAAGCTTTCTTT. It encodes CASSSTGLNTEAFF. The V gene is TRBV5-1, the J gene TRBJ1-1; tentatively, D is TRBD1 (6 bases). The germline gives CDR1 SGHRS, CDR2 YFSETQ. This CDR3 contains 14 residues. Trimming stripped 3 bases from V and 0 bases from J, with 9 bases between.

V usage is TRBV7-9 and J usage is TRBJ2-3; D remains unclear. Trimming took 7 bases from V and 0 from J, leaving 14 bases between them. CDR3 length: 15 residues. CDR1 is SEHNR and CDR2 is FQNEAQ in the germline V gene (reference sequence). CDR3 DNA: TGTGCCAGCACCTTTAGCTCTCCCAGCACAGATACGCAGTATTTT. Its protein product is CASTFSSPSTDTQYF.

V usage is TRBV5-6 and J usage is TRBJ1-5; D remains ambiguous. V was cut by 3 bases and J by 0 bases, with 7 bases left in between. From germline, CDR1 is SGHDT and CDR2 YYEEEE. This CDR3 spans 14 amino acids. The CDR3 bases are TGTGCCAGCAGCTCTGGGTTTAGCAATCAGCCCCAGCATTTT. It yields the protein CASSSGFSNQPQHF. The full variable domain, completed using reference TRBV5-6 and TRBJ1-5, is DAGVTQSPTHLIKTRGQQVTLRCSPKSGHDTVSWYQQALGQGPQFIFQYYEEEERQRGNFPDRFSGHQFPNYSSELNVNALLLGDSALYLCASSSGFSNQPQHFGDGTRLSIL.

The rearrangement uses TRBV28 and TRBJ2-6; D uncertain. The V gene lost 3 bases and the J gene lost 0 bases, with 9 bases spanning the gap. Germline V gene data show CDR1 as MDHEN and CDR2 as SYDVKM. This CDR3 is built from 16 residues. The CDR3 reads CASSLVRNSGANVLTF. Here the CDR3 DNA reads TGTGCCAGCAGTTTGGTACGGAACTCTGGGGCCAACGTCCTGACTTTC.

The gene calls are TRBV5-1 and TRBJ1-2; D is unresolved. CDR3 length equals 14 residues. Germline V gene lookup returns CDR1 SGHRS and CDR2 YFSETQ. V was pared by 4 bases and J by 2 bases, with 12 bases between. The CDR3 is CASSPSGANYGYTF. The DNA for the CDR3 is TGCGCCAGCAGCCCTAGCGGTGCAAACTATGGCTACACCTTC.

This chain links TRBV7-2 with TRBJ2-3; D gene unclear. Germline V gene lookup returns CDR1 SGHTA and CDR2 FQGNSA. The V gene lost 5 bases and the J gene lost 4 bases, with 7 bases spanning the gap. The CDR3 contains 12 residues. The CDR3 region has the DNA TGTGCCAGCAGCCCCCTAGCAGATACGCAGTATTTT. Translation gives CASSPLADTQYF. Complete variable domain (other parts from reference TRBV7-2 and TRBJ2-3): GAGVSQSPSNKVTEKGKDVELRCDPISGHTALYWYRQSLGQGLEFLIYFQGNSAPDKSGLPSDRFSAERTGGSVSTLTIQRTQQEDSAVYLCASSPLADTQYFGPGTRLTVL.

The genes are TRBV18 and TRBJ1-6; the match to TRBD1 covers 9 bases. Germline V gene lookup returns CDR1 KGHSH and CDR2 LQKENI. The V segment lost 3 bases and the J segment 2 bases; nucleotides outside the gene matches: 8. This CDR3 is 18 amino acids long. As DNA, the CDR3 is TGTGCCAGCTCACCTGACAGGGGGAGAGGACCCTATAATTCACCCCTCCACTTT. Translating gives CASSPDRGRGPYNSPLHF.

This chain joins TRBV19 and TRBJ1-6, with D possibly TRBD1 on 6 matching bases. Germline V gene lookup returns CDR1 LNHDA and CDR2 SQIVND (reference sequence). CDR3 length: 14 residues. Trimming took off 2 bases at V and 9 bases at J, with 11 bases between the two ends. CDR3 protein: CASSILQGGSPLHF. In DNA, the CDR3 is TGTGCCAGTAGTATATTACAGGGAGGTTCACCCCTCCACTTT.

The gene calls are TRBV7-2 and TRBJ2-7; 8 positions agree with TRBD1. V lost 2 bases and J lost 2; bases outside the gene matches: 2. Germline V lookup: CDR1 SGHTA, CDR2 FQGNSA. CDR3 size: 14 residues. The CDR3 spells CASSLPQGAYEQYF. As DNA, the CDR3 is TGTGCCAGCAGCTTACCACAGGGGGCCTACGAGCAGTACTTC.

The chain has TRBV5-1 and TRBJ2-5; 11 bases agree with TRBD2. The CDR3 totals 17 residues. J lost 5 bases, V lost 2 bases, and 11 bases had no gene match. Germline CDR1 is SGHRS and CDR2 is YFSETQ. For the CDR3, the DNA is TGCGCCAGCAGCTTCAAACGTAGCGGGGGGGCTTGGGAGACCCAGTACTTC. Encoded protein: CASSFKRSGGAWETQYF.

J is TRBJ2-5 and V is TRBV5-1; 7 nucleotides line up with TRBD2. V dropped 6 bases and J dropped 2; count of bases not matched to a gene: 7. The CDR3 is made up of 14 amino acids. Germline CDR1 SGHRS, CDR2 YFSETQ. The CDR3 is CASTRRERQETQYF. The CDR3 DNA is TGCGCCAGCACCCGGCGGGAGAGACAAGAGACCCAGTACTTC.

The V and J genes are TRBV28 and TRBJ1-4; no clear D gene. Trimming left V 0 bases short and J 8 bases short, with 10 bases between. There are 14 residues in the CDR3. Germline CDR1 is MDHEN and CDR2 is SYDVKM. The CDR3, as DNA: TGTGCCAGCAGTTTATGGGGTTTAGGGGAAAAACTGTTTTTT. Amino acid sequence: CASSLWGLGEKLFF.